The 12 T cell receptor beta chains presented below share a single source sample, sequenced in a study of neurological immune-mediated disorders. MiXCR, run by TCRdb on the 5' RACE reads, gives a single entry per CDR3 protein. The sample holds tens of thousands of distinct CDR3 sequences; roughly 13% are singletons and the top ten take roughly 1.3%. The source material was PBMCs. The receptor set was obtained from a female donor in good health.

There are many counts of this clonotype. The chain links TRBV20-1 to TRBJ1-2, with no clear D. The V gene's germline CDR1 is DFQATT and CDR2 SNEGSKA (reference sequence). Trimming removed 4 bases at V and 2 bases at J, with 11 bases between. This CDR3 is built from 13 residues. For the CDR3, the DNA is TGCAGTGCTACAGCGATCCAAAACTATGGCTACACCTTC. Protein: CSATAIQNYGYTF.

This clonotype appeared many times. The rearrangement links TRBV4-2 to TRBJ2-3; 10 bases fit TRBD2. V lost 3 bases and J lost 1; bases outside the gene matches: 4. CDR3 length: 16 residues. Germline assignment: CDR1 LGHNA and CDR2 YNFKEQ. The CDR3 is CASSQNLAGGTDTQYF. DNA of the CDR3: TGTGCCAGCAGCCAGAACCTAGCGGGGGGCACAGATACGCAGTATTTT.

This clonotype was picked up many times. The chain joins TRBV29-1 to TRBJ2-3; a possible D gene is TRBD2 (5 bases). Trimming cost V 2 bases and J 5 bases, with 8 bases left between them. The CDR3 sequence is 12 residues long. CDR1 and CDR2 from the germline V gene are SQVTM and ANQGSEA. DNA of the CDR3: TGCAGCGTTGAAAGGGCGGGAGATACGCAGTATTTT. Translation: CSVERAGDTQYF.

To note about this clonotype: This may be a read error: a much more frequent sequence differs by one nucleotide. The CDR3 DNA reads TGTGCCAGCTCACCGACGCACGGAGAAAACCTGTTTTTT. Residues: CASSPTHGENLFF. The chain links TRBV18 to TRBJ1-4; D gene ambiguous. Germline values: CDR1 KGHSH, CDR2 LQKENI. This CDR3 contains 13 residues. The whole variable domain, remainder taken from reference TRBV18 and TRBJ1-4, is NAGVMQNPRHLVRRRGQEARLRCSPMKGHSHVYWYRQLPEEGLKFMVYLQKENIIDESGMPKERFSAEFPKEGPSILRIQQVVRGDSAAYFCASSPTHGENLFFGSGTQLSVL.

In its sample, this clonotype was seen many times. The chain combines TRBV5-6 with TRBJ2-1; a possible D gene is TRBD2 (5 bases). The CDR3 has 16 residues. The germline CDR1 and CDR2 sequences are SGHDT and YYEEEE. V dropped 2 bases and J dropped 0 bases, with 12 bases sitting between them. The CDR3 here is CASSLLAMSSYNEQFF. CDR3 bases: TGTGCCAGCAGCTTATTAGCGATGAGCTCCTACAATGAGCAGTTCTTC.

This clonotype came up many times. This rearrangement joins TRBV7-6 to TRBJ2-5, with 12 nucleotides matching TRBD1. Trimming removed 5 bases from V and 5 bases from J; junction bases left unmatched: 6. There are 15 residues in the CDR3. Germline CDR1 SGHVS, CDR2 FNYEAQ. CDR3: CASSRGQGAVETQYF. DNA of the CDR3: TGTGCCAGCAGCAGGGGACAGGGGGCCGTTGAGACCCAGTACTTC.

Ten or more counts support this clonotype. The chain couples TRBV29-1 to TRBJ2-1; tentatively, D is TRBD1 or TRBD2 (6 bases each). V lost 7 bases and J lost 4, with 14 bases in between. The CDR3 covers 13 residues. Germline V CDR1 and CDR2: SQVTM, ANQGSEA. The CDR3 spells CSGRGGTYNEQFF. The DNA of the CDR3 is TGCAGCGGGAGAGGGGGGACTTACAATGAGCAGTTCTTC.

Worth noting for this clonotype: This may be a read error: a much more frequent sequence differs by one nucleotide. The chain has TRBV28 and TRBJ2-5, with D possibly matching TRBD1 (5 bases). Germline CDR1 is MDHEN and CDR2 is SYDVKM. This CDR3 is 13 amino acids long. The CDR3 nucleotides are TGTGCCTGCAGTCCTCAGGGTGAGGAGACCCAGTACTTC. It encodes CACSPQGEETQYF.

This clonotype was detected ten times or more. The V gene is TRBV19, the J gene TRBJ2-5, with 9 bases lining up with TRBD2. Germline V lookup: CDR1 LNHDA, CDR2 SQIVND (reference sequence). V trimming: 5 bases; J trimming: 3 bases; junction bases outside the gene matches: 7. The CDR3 runs 15 residues. The CDR3 region is CASSSGGRVEETQYF. The CDR3 coding sequence is TGTGCCAGTAGTTCCGGCGGGAGGGTGGAAGAGACCCAGTACTTC.

This clonotype was detected ten times or more. The rearrangement joins TRBV12-3 or TRBV12-4 to TRBJ2-2; weak D call: TRBD1 (6 bases). This CDR3 is built from 12 residues. V gave up 8 bases and J gave up 6 bases, with 10 bases separating them. In DNA, the CDR3 is TGTGCCAGCCACAGGGATGCCGGGGAGCTGTTTTTT. Translated, it gives CASHRDAGELFF.

The V gene is TRBV5-1, the J gene TRBJ2-7, with D unclear. The ends were cut back, 0 bases at V and 5 bases at J, with 12 bases in the middle. Per germline, CDR1 SGHRS and CDR2 YFSETQ. The CDR3 contains 14 residues. The DNA for the CDR3 is TGCGCCAGCAGCTTGGACCCATGGGTTAACGAGCAGTACTTC. Translating it yields CASSLDPWVNEQYF.

The sample holds one count of this clonotype. A read error may explain this, as a much larger clone is one base away. V usage is TRBV5-1 and J usage is TRBJ2-7, with TRBD1 as a possible D gene (6 bases). CDR1 is SGHRS, CDR2 YFSETQ, per germline. Trimming took 5 bases from V and 4 from J, leaving 16 bases between them. The CDR3 length is 14 residues. CDR3 protein: CASSPGHGVYEQYF. The CDR3 DNA reads TGCGCCAGCAGTCCGGGACACGGCGTTTACGAGCAGTACTTC.